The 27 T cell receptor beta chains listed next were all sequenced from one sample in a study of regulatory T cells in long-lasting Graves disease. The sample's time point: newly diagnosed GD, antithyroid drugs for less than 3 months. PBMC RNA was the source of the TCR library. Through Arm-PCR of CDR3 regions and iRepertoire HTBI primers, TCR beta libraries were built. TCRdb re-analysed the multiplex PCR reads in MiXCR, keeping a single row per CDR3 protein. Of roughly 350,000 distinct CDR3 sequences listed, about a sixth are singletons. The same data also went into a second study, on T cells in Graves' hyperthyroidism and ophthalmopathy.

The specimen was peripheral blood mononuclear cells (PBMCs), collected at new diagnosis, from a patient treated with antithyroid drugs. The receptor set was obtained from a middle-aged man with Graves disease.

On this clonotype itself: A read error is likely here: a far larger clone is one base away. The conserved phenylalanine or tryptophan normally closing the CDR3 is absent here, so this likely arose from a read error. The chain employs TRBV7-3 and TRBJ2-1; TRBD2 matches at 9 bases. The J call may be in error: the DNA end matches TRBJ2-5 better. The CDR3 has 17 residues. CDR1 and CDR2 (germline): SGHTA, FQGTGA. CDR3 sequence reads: CASSLTPSGAVQETQYS. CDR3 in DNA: TGTGCCAGCAGCTTAACCCCTAGCGGGGCCGTCCAAGAGACCCAGTACTCC.

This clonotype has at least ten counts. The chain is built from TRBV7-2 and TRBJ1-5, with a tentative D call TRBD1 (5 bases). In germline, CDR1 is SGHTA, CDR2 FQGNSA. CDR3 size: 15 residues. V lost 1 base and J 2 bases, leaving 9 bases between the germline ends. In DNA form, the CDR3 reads TGTGCCAGCAGCTTAGTATGGGGGGGCAATCAGCCCCAGCATTTT. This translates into CASSLVWGGNQPQHF.

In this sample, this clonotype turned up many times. CDR3 DNA sequence: TGTGCCAGCGAAACTACAGGGACCGGCGCAGATACGCAGTATTTT. Protein sequence: CASETTGTGADTQYF. The chain joins TRBV3-1 to TRBJ2-3, with a possible D match to TRBD1 (6 bases). This CDR3 comprises 15 residues. Germline assignment: CDR1 LGHDT and CDR2 YNNKEL (reference sequence). V lost 8 bases and J lost 4, with 19 bases in between.

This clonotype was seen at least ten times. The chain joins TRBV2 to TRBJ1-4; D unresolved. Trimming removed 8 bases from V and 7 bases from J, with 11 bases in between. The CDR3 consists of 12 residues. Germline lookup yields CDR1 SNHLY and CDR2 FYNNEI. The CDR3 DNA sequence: TGTGCCAGCGGCGCCGCAATTGAAAAACTGTTTTTT. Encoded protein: CASGAAIEKLFF.

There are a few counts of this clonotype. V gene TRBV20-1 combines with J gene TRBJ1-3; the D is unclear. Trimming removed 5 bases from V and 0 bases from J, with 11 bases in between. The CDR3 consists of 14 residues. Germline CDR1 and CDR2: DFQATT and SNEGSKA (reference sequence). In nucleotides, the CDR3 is TGCAGTGCTTCAAGGACCTACTCTGGAAACACCATATATTTT. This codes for CSASRTYSGNTIYF.

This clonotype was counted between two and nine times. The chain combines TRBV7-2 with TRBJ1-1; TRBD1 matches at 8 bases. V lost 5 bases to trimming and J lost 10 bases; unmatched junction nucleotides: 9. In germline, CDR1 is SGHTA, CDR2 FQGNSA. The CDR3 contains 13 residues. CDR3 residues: CASSKQGVGAAFF. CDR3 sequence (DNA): TGTGCCAGCAGCAAACAGGGGGTCGGCGCAGCTTTCTTT.

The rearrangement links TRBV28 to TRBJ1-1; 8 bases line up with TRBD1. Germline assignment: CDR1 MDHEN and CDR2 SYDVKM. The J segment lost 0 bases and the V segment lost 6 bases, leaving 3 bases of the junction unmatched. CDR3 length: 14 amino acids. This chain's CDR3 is CASSGQGVNTEAFF. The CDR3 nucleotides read TGTGCCAGCAGCGGACAGGGAGTGAACACTGAAGCTTTCTTT.

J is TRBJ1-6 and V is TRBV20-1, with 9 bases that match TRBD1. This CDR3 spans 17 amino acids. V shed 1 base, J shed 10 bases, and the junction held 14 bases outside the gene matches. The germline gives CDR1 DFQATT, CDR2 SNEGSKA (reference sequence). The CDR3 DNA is TGCAGTGCTAGAGTCCCGCGACCGGGACAGGGCTACTCACCCCTCCACTTT. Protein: CSARVPRPGQGYSPLHF.

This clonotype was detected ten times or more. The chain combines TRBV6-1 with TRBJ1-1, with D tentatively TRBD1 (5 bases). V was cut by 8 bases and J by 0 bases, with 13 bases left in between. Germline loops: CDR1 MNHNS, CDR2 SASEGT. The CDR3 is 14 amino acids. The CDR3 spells CASDQDTLNTEAFF. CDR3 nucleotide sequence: TGTGCCAGCGACCAGGACACCTTGAACACTGAAGCTTTCTTT.

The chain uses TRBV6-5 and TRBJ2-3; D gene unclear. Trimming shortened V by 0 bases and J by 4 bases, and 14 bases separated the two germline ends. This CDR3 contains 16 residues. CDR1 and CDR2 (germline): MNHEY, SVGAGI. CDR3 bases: TGTGCCAGCAGTTACTCGGGGTCCCTTGATCCAGATACGCAGTATTTT. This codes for CASSYSGSLDPDTQYF.

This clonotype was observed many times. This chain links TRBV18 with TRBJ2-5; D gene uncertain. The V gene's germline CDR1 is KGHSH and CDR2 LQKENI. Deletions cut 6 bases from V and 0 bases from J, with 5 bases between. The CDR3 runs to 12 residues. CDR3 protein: CASSPNQETQYF. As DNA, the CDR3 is TGTGCCAGCTCGCCAAACCAAGAGACCCAGTACTTC.

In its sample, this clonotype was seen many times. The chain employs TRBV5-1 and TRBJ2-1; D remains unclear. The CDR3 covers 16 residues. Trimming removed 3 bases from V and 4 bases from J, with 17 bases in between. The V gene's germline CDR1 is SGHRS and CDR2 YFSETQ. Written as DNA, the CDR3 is TGCGCCAGCAGCTACAACCGGGCCCCCCGATACAATGAGCAGTTCTTC. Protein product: CASSYNRAPRYNEQFF.

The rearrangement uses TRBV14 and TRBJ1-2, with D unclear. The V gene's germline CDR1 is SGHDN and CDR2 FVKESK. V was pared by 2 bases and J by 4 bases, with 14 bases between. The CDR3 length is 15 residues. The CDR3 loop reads CASSQSPRTVYGYTF. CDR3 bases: TGTGCCAGCAGCCAAAGCCCCCGGACCGTCTATGGCTACACCTTC.

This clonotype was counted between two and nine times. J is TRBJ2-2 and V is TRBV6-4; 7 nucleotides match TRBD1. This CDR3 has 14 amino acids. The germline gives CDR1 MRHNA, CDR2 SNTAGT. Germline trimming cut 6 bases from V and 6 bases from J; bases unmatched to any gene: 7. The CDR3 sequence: CASSRDRIAGELFF. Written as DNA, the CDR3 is TGTGCCAGCAGCAGGGACAGAATAGCCGGGGAGCTGTTTTTT.

CDR3 residues: CASSYEAPGKELFF. DNA of the CDR3: TGTGCCAGCAGTTACGAAGCCCCAGGGAAGGAGCTGTTTTTT. The chain carries TRBV11-1 and TRBJ2-2; TRBD1 is a possible D gene (5 bases). Germline V gives CDR1 SGHAT, CDR2 FQDESV (reference sequence). V lost 6 bases to trimming and J lost 10 bases, with 18 bases between them. The CDR3 sequence is 14 residues long.

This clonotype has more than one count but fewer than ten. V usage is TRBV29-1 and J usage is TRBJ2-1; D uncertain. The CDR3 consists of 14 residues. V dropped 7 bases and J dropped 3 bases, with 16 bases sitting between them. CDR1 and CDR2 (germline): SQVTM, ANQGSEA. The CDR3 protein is CSGSWPTHYNEQFF. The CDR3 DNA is TGCAGCGGCTCATGGCCTACCCACTACAATGAGCAGTTCTTC.

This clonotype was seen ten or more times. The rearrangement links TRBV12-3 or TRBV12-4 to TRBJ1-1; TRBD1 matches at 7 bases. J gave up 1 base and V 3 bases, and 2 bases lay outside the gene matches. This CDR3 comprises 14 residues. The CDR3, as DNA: TGTGCCAGCAGTTTTTGGACAGGGAACACTGAAGCTTTCTTT. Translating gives CASSFWTGNTEAFF.

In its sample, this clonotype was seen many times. CDR3 DNA: TGTGCCAGCAGCTTCACCCGGATCGCTGAAGCTTTCTTT. Its protein product is CASSFTRIAEAFF. This chain joins TRBV11-3 and TRBJ1-1, with D hard to call. V lost 3 bases and J 6 bases, leaving 11 bases between the germline ends. CDR1 and CDR2 from the germline V gene are SGHNT and YENEEA. This CDR3 has 13 residues.

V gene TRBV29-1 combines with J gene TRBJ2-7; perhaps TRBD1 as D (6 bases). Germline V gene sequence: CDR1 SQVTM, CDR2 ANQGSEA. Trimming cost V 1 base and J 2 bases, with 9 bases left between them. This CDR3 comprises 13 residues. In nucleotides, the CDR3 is TGCAGCGTTGAAGGCAGGGGCACCTACGAGCAGTACTTC. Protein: CSVEGRGTYEQYF.

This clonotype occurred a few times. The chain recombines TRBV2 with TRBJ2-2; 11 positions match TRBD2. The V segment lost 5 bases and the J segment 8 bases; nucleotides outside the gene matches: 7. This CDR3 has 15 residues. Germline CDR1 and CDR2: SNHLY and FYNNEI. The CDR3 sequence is CASSSERTSGGELFF. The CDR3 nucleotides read TGTGCCAGCAGTTCAGAGCGGACTAGCGGGGGGGAGCTGTTTTTT.

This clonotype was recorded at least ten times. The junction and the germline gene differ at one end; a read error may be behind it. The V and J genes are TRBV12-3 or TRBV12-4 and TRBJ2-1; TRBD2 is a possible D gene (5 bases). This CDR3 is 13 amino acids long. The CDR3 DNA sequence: TGTGCCAGCAGTTTACGTTCCCCCCCAGCGGCGGTCTTC. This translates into CASSLRSPPAAVF.

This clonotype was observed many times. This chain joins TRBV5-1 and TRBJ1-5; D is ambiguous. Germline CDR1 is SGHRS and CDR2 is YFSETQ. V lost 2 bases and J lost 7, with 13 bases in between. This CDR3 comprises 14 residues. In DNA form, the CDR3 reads TGCGCCAGCAGCTTCTACCCGAGGGAGCAGCCCCAGCATTTT. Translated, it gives CASSFYPREQPQHF.

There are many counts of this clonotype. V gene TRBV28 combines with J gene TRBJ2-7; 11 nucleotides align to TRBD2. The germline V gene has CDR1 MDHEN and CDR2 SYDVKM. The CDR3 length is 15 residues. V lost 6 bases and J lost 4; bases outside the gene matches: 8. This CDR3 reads CASRILAGATYEQYF. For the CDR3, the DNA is TGTGCCAGCAGAATACTAGCGGGGGCAACTTACGAGCAGTACTTC.

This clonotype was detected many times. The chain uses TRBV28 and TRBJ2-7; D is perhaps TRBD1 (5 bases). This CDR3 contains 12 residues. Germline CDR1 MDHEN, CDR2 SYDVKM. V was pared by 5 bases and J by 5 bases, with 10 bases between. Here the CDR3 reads CASSDSGHEQYF. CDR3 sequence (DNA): TGTGCCAGCAGTGACTCAGGGCACGAGCAGTACTTC.

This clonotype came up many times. Written as DNA, the CDR3 is TGTGCCAGCAGATCATGGGGGACCGATAATTCACCCCTCCACTTT. Its translation: CASRSWGTDNSPLHF. This chain connects TRBV28 to TRBJ1-6, with a possible D match to TRBD1 (5 bases). Germline assignment: CDR1 MDHEN and CDR2 SYDVKM. The CDR3 spans 15 residues. Trimming took off 6 bases at V and 5 bases at J, with 14 bases between the two ends. Using reference TRBV28 and TRBJ1-6 for the parts outside the CDR3, the full variable domain is DVKVTQSSRYLVKRTGEKVFLECVQDMDHENMFWYRQDPGLGLRLIYFSYDVKMKEKGDIPEGYSVSREKKERFSLILESASTNQTSMYLCASRSWGTDNSPLHFGNGTRLTVT.

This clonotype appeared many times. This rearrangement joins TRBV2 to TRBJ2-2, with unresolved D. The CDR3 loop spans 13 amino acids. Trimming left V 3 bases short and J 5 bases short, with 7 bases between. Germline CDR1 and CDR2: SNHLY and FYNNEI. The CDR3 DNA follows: TGTGCCAGCAGTGACCGACCTACCGGGGAGCTGTTTTTT. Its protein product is CASSDRPTGELFF.

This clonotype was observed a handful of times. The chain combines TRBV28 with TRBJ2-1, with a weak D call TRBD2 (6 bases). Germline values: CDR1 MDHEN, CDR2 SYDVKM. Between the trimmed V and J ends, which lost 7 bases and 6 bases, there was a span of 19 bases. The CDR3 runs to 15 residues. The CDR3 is CASMQWGEGGNEQFF. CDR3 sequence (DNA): TGTGCCAGCATGCAGTGGGGGGAAGGTGGCAATGAGCAGTTCTTC.